A selection of T cell receptor beta chains follows, all from one sample in a study of CD8 T cell repertoires and HIV-1 epitope variants. These receptors have no known antigen. Method: immunoSEQ multiplex PCR; TCRdb's copy keeps in-frame clones and lacks some. The sample has fewer than 6,500 clones, around two thirds seen once. The specimen sequenced was cultured CD8+ T cells derived from PBMCs. The receptors were gathered from a male donor with HIV. Both conserved end residues are part of each CDR3.

V,length,J,CDR3
TRBV25-1,11,TRBJ1-4,CASSGIEKLFF
TRBV9,15,TRBJ2-2,CASSLPTQNTGELFF
TRBV27,12,TRBJ2-5,CASSVYGETQYF
TRBV5-6,16,TRBJ2-1,CASSFGGTSSYNEQFF
TRBV5-6,12,TRBJ2-7,CASKGISYEQYF
TRBV18,16,TRBJ2-3,CASSPLGGSTTDTQYF
TRBV27,12,TRBJ2-1,CASSPRDGEQFF
TRBV28,16,TRBJ2-7,CASSLWGQEGNYEQYF
TRBV7-9,16,TRBJ2-3,CASSSLTGEHPDTQYF
TRBV9,15,TRBJ2-7,CASSAAPGGQHEQYF
TRBV14,12,TRBJ2-7,CASSLRGGEQYF
TRBV29-1,17,TRBJ1-5,CSVEGRREEIGNQPQHF
TRBV28,12,TRBJ1-1,CASSLGEVEAFF
TRBV4-2,16,TRBJ2-3,CASSQHRLAGGDTQYF
TRBV18,14,TRBJ2-7,CASSPRDSYYEQYF
TRBV30,12,TRBJ2-5,CAWSAVRETQYF
TRBV27,11,TRBJ2-3,CASRYTDTQYF
TRBV5-8,16,TRBJ1-2,CASSPWPVELDYGYTF
TRBV5-1,16,TRBJ2-3,CASRPHGVVSTDTQYF
TRBV9,12,TRBJ1-1,CASRELQGGAFF
TRBV28,11,TRBJ2-7,CASSFKYEQYF
TRBV7-6,14,TRBJ1-5,CASSLDTYDQPQHF
TRBV5-4,14,TRBJ2-7,CASSLAGSAYEQYF
TRBV7-9,14,TRBJ2-7,CASSQDNKRDEQYF
TRBV19,16,TRBJ2-1,CASMQLAGPSYNEQFF
TRBV2,16,TRBJ2-3,CASSEVLRGGRDTQYF
TRBV6-1,16,TRBJ2-1,CASSEFGAGSYNEQFF
TRBV7-8,15,TRBJ2-5,CASSLAPTDQETQYF
TRBV7-7,15,TRBJ2-3,CASSPGQGPTDTQYF
TRBV6-6,14,TRBJ1-1,CASSYLDMNTEAFF
TRBV30,12,TRBJ2-4,CALGTGGNIQYF
TRBV2,14,TRBJ2-1,CASSTSTLDNEQFF
TRBV19,15,TRBJ2-7,CASSIAGDSLYEQYF
TRBV13,14,TRBJ2-7,CASSFSDISREQYF
TRBV5-1,15,TRBJ2-7,CASAIGDSMLAEQYF
TRBV7-2,16,TRBJ2-3,CASSFLGGGSTDTQYF
TRBV5-6,12,TRBJ1-6,CASSLDDSPLHF
TRBV28,15,TRBJ2-3,CASSSLGQEGDTQYF
TRBV6-5,12,TRBJ2-2,CASSYSTGELFF
TRBV28,18,TRBJ1-6,CASSLWGSDSFYNSPLHF
TRBV6-6,15,TRBJ1-2,CASSYSGGTNYGYTF
TRBV4-2,14,TRBJ2-5,CASSFLTPQETQYF
TRBV5-1,14,TRBJ2-5,CASSPGQGTETQYF
TRBV7-9,16,TRBJ2-2,CASSFPSGILTGELFF
TRBV5-6,13,TRBJ1-6,CASSLGAVSPLHF
TRBV7-8,15,TRBJ1-2,CASSLEEVSNYGYTF
TRBV7-9,13,TRBJ2-1,CASSPGSADEQFF
TRBV28,15,TRBJ2-7,CASSLYLDREYEQYF
TRBV19,13,TRBJ1-1,CASNIDSPAEAFF
TRBV7-2,13,TRBJ2-3,CASSLLSIDTQYF
TRBV7-9,15,TRBJ1-1,CASSLALSGDTEAFF
TRBV10-2,15,TRBJ2-1,CASSVPSGLYNEQFF
TRBV27,13,TRBJ2-7,CASSLAGGYEQYF
TRBV5-4,16,TRBJ2-5,CASRPDFSGGAETQYF
TRBV4-1,16,TRBJ2-7,CASSQDYLGLSYEQYF
TRBV7-9,16,TRBJ2-2,CASSPIRTPNTGELFF
TRBV27,14,TRBJ2-7,CASSPGDRGYEQYF
TRBV5-3,14,TRBJ2-1,CASNGLAGADEQFF
TRBV7-8,16,TRBJ2-3,CASSPYGTGDTDTQYF
TRBV11-2,12,TRBJ2-7,CASGERGREQYF